The 23 T cell receptor beta chains below all came from one sample that was sequenced in a study of siplizumab effects on memory and regulatory T cells. Data came from immunoSEQ multiplex PCR; TCRdb stores just in-frame clones and leaves some out. Among some 100,000 clones listed, just over 90% were seen once. The source material was Tregs sorted from blood. These receptors all come from a human donor in good health.

The table lists this clone with a count of one. The chain is built from TRBV10-3 and TRBJ2-7, with no clear D. Germline CDR1 ENHRY, CDR2 SYGVKD. This CDR3 is 14 amino acids long. Trimming cost V 2 bases and J 4 bases, with 12 bases left between them. CDR3 protein: CAISEAFGVYEQYF. Here the CDR3 DNA reads TGTGCCATCAGTGAGGCCTTTGGGGTATACGAGCAGTACTTC.

This chain joins TRBV19 and TRBJ1-2, with D possibly TRBD1 on 6 matching bases. This CDR3 spans 13 amino acids. Germline CDR1 LNHDA, CDR2 SQIVND (reference sequence). Trimming pared 5 bases from V and 6 bases from J, leaving 13 bases between. The CDR3 here is CASSFRTVDGYTF. In DNA form, the CDR3 reads TGTGCCAGTAGTTTCAGGACAGTTGATGGCTACACCTTC.

The chain has TRBV20-1 and TRBJ2-5; D unresolved. The V and J ends lost 0 bases and 5 bases respectively, with 4 bases between them. The CDR3 sequence is 11 residues long. Germline CDR1 DFQATT, CDR2 SNEGSKA (reference sequence). This CDR3 is CSARDKETQYF. Written as DNA, the CDR3 is TGCAGTGCTAGAGATAAGGAGACCCAGTACTTC.

The chain links TRBV19 to TRBJ2-7; D unclear. Trimming took 6 bases from V and 5 from J, leaving 17 bases between them. The CDR3 extends over 14 amino acids. From germline, CDR1 is LNHDA and CDR2 SQIVND (reference sequence). The CDR3 coding sequence is TGTGCCAGTAGCTCCCCGGGCAGGACGAACGAGCAGTACTTC. This sequence encodes CASSSPGRTNEQYF.

This clone has just a few counts. V is TRBV25-1 and J is TRBJ1-6, with TRBD1 matching over 10 bases. The germline CDR1 and CDR2 sequences are MGHDK and SYGVNS. The CDR3 has 15 amino acids. V was pared by 6 bases and J by 10 bases, with 9 bases of the junction left unmatched. CDR3 amino acids: CASRNPGQGPSPLHF. The CDR3 DNA follows: TGTGCCAGCAGGAACCCGGGACAGGGGCCCTCACCCCTCCACTTT.

CDR3 in amino acids: CAISEATDTQYF. The CDR3 coding sequence is TGTGCCATCAGTGAGGCCACAGATACGCAGTATTTT. The chain uses TRBV10-3 and TRBJ2-3; unclear D gene. Germline CDR1 ENHRY, CDR2 SYGVKD. This CDR3 is 12 amino acids long. The ends were cut back, 2 bases at V and 2 bases at J, with 2 bases in the middle.

The chain couples TRBV6-6 to TRBJ2-3; D might be TRBD2 (6 bases). Trimming removed 4 bases from V and 1 base from J, with 12 bases in between. CDR1 is MNHNY, CDR2 SVGAGI, per germline (reference sequence). There are 15 residues in the CDR3. Written as DNA, the CDR3 is TGTGCCAGCAGTTCCCGGGACTTGGGCACAGATACGCAGTATTTT. It encodes CASSSRDLGTDTQYF.

The rearrangement uses TRBV5-4 and TRBJ2-1; 13 nucleotides line up with TRBD2. Trimming removed 0 bases from V and 9 bases from J; junction bases left unmatched: 0. The length of the CDR3 is 14 residues. CDR1 is SGHNT, CDR2 YYREEE, per germline (reference sequence). CDR3 DNA: TGTGCCAGCAGCTTGGGACTAGCGGGGGGTGAGCAGTTCTTC. Protein: CASSLGLAGGEQFF.

This sequence joins TRBV4-2 and TRBJ2-3; tentatively, D is TRBD2 (6 bases). In germline, CDR1 is LGHNA, CDR2 YNFKEQ. The germline V and J ends were trimmed by 1 base and 0 bases, with 17 bases remaining between them. CDR3 size: 18 residues. The DNA for the CDR3 is TGTGCCAGCAGCCAAGGATTTTCAGCGGGTACTAGCACAGATACGCAGTATTTT. Its translation is CASSQGFSAGTSTDTQYF.

The rearrangement joins TRBV5-1 to TRBJ1-1; 10 nucleotides match TRBD1. Per the germline V gene, CDR1 is SGHRS and CDR2 is YFSETQ. Trimming cost V 4 bases and J 0 bases; bases outside gene matches: 6. The CDR3 sequence is 16 residues long. The CDR3 nucleotides are TGCGCCAGCAGCGGATCCGGGACAGGGGTGAACACTGAAGCTTTCTTT. Its protein is CASSGSGTGVNTEAFF.

CDR3 sequence reads: CASSLSQGAPYEQYF. The DNA of the CDR3 is TGTGCCAGCTCACTCTCACAGGGGGCCCCCTACGAGCAGTACTTC. The gene calls are TRBV18 and TRBJ2-7, with 9 nucleotides matching TRBD1. Germline loops: CDR1 KGHSH, CDR2 LQKENI. This CDR3 spans 15 amino acids. Trimming removed 4 bases from V and 2 bases from J; junction bases left unmatched: 6.

This chain connects TRBV20-1 to TRBJ2-7; no clear D. V was shortened by 8 bases and J by 0 bases, with 8 bases between the two germline ends. Germline V gene data show CDR1 as DFQATT and CDR2 as SNEGSKA (reference sequence). The CDR3 is 11 amino acids. The CDR3 DNA reads TGCAGTTGGGTAAACTCCTACGAGCAGTACTTC. It yields the protein CSWVNSYEQYF.

V gene TRBV6-6 combines with J gene TRBJ1-5; a possible D gene is TRBD1 (6 bases). This CDR3 is 13 amino acids long. Trimming stripped 1 base from V and 8 bases from J, with 9 bases between. The V gene's germline CDR1 is MNHNY and CDR2 SVGAGI (reference sequence). The CDR3 DNA reads as TGTGCCAGCAGTTACTGGGAGGGGGAGCCCCAGCATTTT. Translation gives CASSYWEGEPQHF.

The gene calls are TRBV5-1 and TRBJ2-7; 10 positions match TRBD1. The CDR3 runs to 14 residues. The J segment lost 4 bases and the V segment lost 7 bases, leaving 8 bases of the junction unmatched. The germline V gene encodes CDR1 SGHRS and CDR2 YFSETQ. Written as DNA, the CDR3 is TGCGCCAGCCGCAGGGGACAGGGGTTTTACGAGCAGTACTTC. Its protein product is CASRRGQGFYEQYF.

The chain employs TRBV19 and TRBJ1-2; no clear D gene. The CDR3 totals 16 residues. Germline values: CDR1 LNHDA, CDR2 SQIVND (reference sequence). V was pared by 5 bases and J by 4 bases, with 20 bases between. CDR3: CASSPSRQLISYGYTF. The CDR3, as DNA: TGTGCCAGTAGTCCCAGCCGGCAGCTAATAAGCTATGGCTACACCTTC.

The chain carries TRBV10-3 and TRBJ2-2, with 12 bases matching TRBD2. The J segment lost 4 bases and the V segment lost 6 bases, leaving 6 bases of the junction unmatched. The CDR3 sequence is 16 residues long. Germline V gene sequence: CDR1 ENHRY, CDR2 SYGVKD. The CDR3 region is CAISPRTSGATGELFF. The DNA of the CDR3 is TGTGCCATCAGCCCTAGGACTAGCGGGGCCACCGGGGAGCTGTTTTTT.

The chain is built from TRBV19 and TRBJ2-1; 10 bases fit TRBD1. This CDR3 has 16 residues. CDR1 is LNHDA and CDR2 is SQIVND in the germline V gene (reference sequence). Unmatched junction bases numbered 8, after V lost 4 bases and J lost 5 bases. CDR3 sequence: CASSRVDRGRHNEQFF. CDR3 bases: TGTGCCAGTAGTAGGGTCGACAGGGGGCGTCACAATGAGCAGTTCTTC.

J is TRBJ2-2 and V is TRBV7-9; D is unclear. The length of the CDR3 is 13 residues. Trimming took 6 bases from V and 3 from J, leaving 8 bases between them. Germline loops: CDR1 SEHNR, CDR2 FQNEAQ (reference sequence). The CDR3 DNA reads as TGTGCCAGCAGGGCCGGACACACCGGGGAGCTGTTTTTT. It translates to CASRAGHTGELFF. Using reference TRBV7-9 and TRBJ2-2 for the parts outside the CDR3, the full variable domain is DTGVSQNPRHKITKRGQNVTFRCDPISEHNRLYWYRQTLGQGPEFLTYFQNEAQLEKSRLLSDRFSAERPKGSFSTLEIQRTEQGDSAMYLCASRAGHTGELFFGEGSRLTVL.

V is TRBV6-5 and J is TRBJ2-5; TRBD2 aligns across 9 bases. The DNA end lines up better with TRBJ2-7; the J call may be wrong. The CDR3 loop spans 13 amino acids. Germline CDR1 is MNHEY and CDR2 is SVGAGI. The CDR3 sequence: CASRTSGSYEQYF. In DNA, the CDR3 is TGTGCCAGCAGGACTAGCGGCAGCTACGAGCAGTACTTC.

The gene calls are TRBV7-2 and TRBJ2-6; D remains unclear. The germline V gene encodes CDR1 SGHTA and CDR2 FQGNSA. This CDR3 spans 15 amino acids. With 1 base removed from V and 0 bases from J, the gap between germline ends came to 4 bases. CDR3 amino acids: CASSLGASGANVLTF. The CDR3 DNA sequence: TGTGCCAGCAGCTTAGGGGCCTCTGGGGCCAACGTCCTGACTTTC.

This chain connects TRBV6-1 to TRBJ1-3, with 9 positions matching TRBD1. The CDR3 contains 18 residues. CDR1 and CDR2 (germline): MNHNS, SASEGT. J was trimmed by 5 bases and V by 4 bases; bases with no gene match: 15. This CDR3 is CASSAVPLQGAHRNTIYF. As DNA, the CDR3 is TGTGCCAGCAGTGCCGTGCCATTACAGGGGGCGCATAGAAACACCATATATTTT.

This chain connects TRBV28 to TRBJ2-7; the D gene is possibly TRBD2 (5 bases). The germline V gene encodes CDR1 MDHEN and CDR2 SYDVKM. V was clipped by 10 bases and J by 4 bases, with 14 bases between them. The CDR3 consists of 12 residues. As DNA, the CDR3 is TGTGCCACCGAGTTGAGCGGATACGAGCAGTACTTC. This translates into CATELSGYEQYF. Full variable domain (outside the CDR3, taken from reference TRBV28 and TRBJ2-7): DVKVTQSSRYLVKRTGEKVFLECVQDMDHENMFWYRQDPGLGLRLIYFSYDVKMKEKGDIPEGYSVSREKKERFSLILESASTNQTSMYLCATELSGYEQYFGPGTRLTVT.

With regard to this clone: Other nucleotide sequences in the sample specify the same CDR3. V usage is TRBV7-9 and J usage is TRBJ1-2, with a weak D call TRBD1 (5 bases). Trimming took off 1 base at V and 8 bases at J, with 14 bases between the two ends. CDR3 length: 14 amino acids. Germline CDR1 is SEHNR and CDR2 is FQNEAQ (reference sequence). CDR3 in amino acids: CASSLEWRGRGYTF. For the CDR3, the DNA is TGTGCCAGCAGCTTAGAATGGAGGGGTCGGGGCTACACCTTC.